This TCR beta chain was retrieved from a study of blood T cell repertoires in COVID-19. At the level of the study: COVID-19 samples collected from the United States, Italy and Spain covered acute and convalescent phases.

The CDR3 totals 13 residues. Per the germline V gene, CDR1 is KGHDR and CDR2 is SFDVKD. V was pared by 7 bases and J by 4 bases, with 3 bases of the junction left unmatched. Original handling: Reference gene primers were amplified, and this amplification served to estimate nucleated cell counts. Sequenced by immunoSEQ multiplex PCR; TCRdb stores in-frame clones only, minus some. V and J calls and clone size are as listed in that table; D and trimming were resolved from the DNA. The sample contains under 55,000 clones, around 86% of which appear only once. The receptor's source is a man between 35 and 55 years old with active COVID-19. The specimen was peripheral blood. The J gene is TRBJ1-1, the V gene TRBV24-1, with 9 bases aligning to TRBD1. CDR3: CATSQDRGTEAFF. DNA of the CDR3: TGTGCCACCAGCCAGGACAGGGGCACTGAAGCTTTCTTT.